This TCR beta chain was retrieved from a study of blood T cell repertoires in COVID-19 (TCRdb year 2020). In the study overall: Samples covering the acute and convalescent phases of COVID-19 were provided by collaborators in the United States, Italy and Spain. The prospective study material was composed of cDNA or gDNA derived from T cells, B-cell-depleted T cells, or PBMCs. The dataset comprised deeply sampled blood TCRbeta repertoires from subjects exposed to, actively infected with, or recovered from COVID-19. The repertoires were made available in a free public database intended to serve as a resource for research on the immune response to SARS-CoV-2. The samples were drawn from two sources: the first 160 participants of the ongoing ImmuneRACE study, and over 1,000 subjects contributed by 6 global collaborators. A de-identified subject ID, COVID-19 status, age in years and sex were almost always included in the sample metadata. Where HLA class I and class II types were available, the types were taken from metadata supplied by the sample provider, not from assay-based typing. Summary of the overall study and its limitations: Clinical and demographic metadata were provided uncurated, with the amount varying by source and participant.

TCRbeta CDR3 regions were amplified from genomic DNA using the immunoSEQ Assay, a bias-controlled multiplex PCR. Per the authors' processing: Nucleated cell counts per sample were estimated from amplification of reference gene primers within the assay. To quantify the absolute abundance of each unique TCRbeta CDR3 rearrangement, sequence reads were collapsed and filtered. Productive Simpson clonality was computed per sample as the square root of Simpson's diversity index over productive rearrangements. TCRdb obtained this table from immuneACCESS and retained in-frame rearrangements with V and J assigned. These tables miss some clones; where compared with another copy, unresolved V genes account for less than half of the shortfall, and the remainder is unexplained. V and J calls and clone size are given by that table; D and trimming were obtained from the DNA. A total of around 86,000 clones appear in this sample, around 87% of them only once. The ten largest clones capture less than 5% of the sample.

The collaborating institutions used their own protocols to collect whole blood in K2EDTA tubes. For TCRbeta analysis, collaborators shipped samples as frozen whole blood, isolated PBMCs, or DNA extracted from either of those sample types. About this clone: Its antigen is not yet known. Base quality data are lacking; no much larger clone is found one base away.

CDR1 and CDR2 are read off the germline V gene as MGHRA and YSYEKL. V lost 2 bases and J lost 3 bases, and the count of bases not matched to a germline gene is 21. The cysteine opens and the phenylalanine closes a CDR3 of 21 amino acids. Solely the CDR3 DNA is kept, with 63 bases framed from the first base. The receptor comes from a woman aged 80 or over with acute or convalescent COVID-19. The chain uses TRBV4-1 and TRBJ1-4, with 7 bases aligning to TRBD1. The sample comprised peripheral blood. The sequence in DNA is TGCGCCAGCAGCCAATTGCCCCCAGGGGGGCAGAGAGTTGGGGCTAATGAAAAACTGTTTTTT. Its protein product is CASSQLPPGGQRVGANEKLFF.